Shown below are 14 T cell receptor beta chains from a single sample sequenced in a study of T cell changes during pregnancy in multiple sclerosis. Profiling relied on immunoSEQ multiplex PCR, and the TCRdb table lists in-frame clones only, not all of them. The sample records roughly 32,000 clones, roughly 90% being singletons. The sample was CD8+ T cells from peripheral blood mononuclear cells, taken in the third trimester of pregnancy. The receptors stem from a female donor with multiple sclerosis, enrolled in a pregnancy study.

This chain links TRBV4-3 with TRBJ1-1, with D unresolved. Germline loops: CDR1 LGHNA, CDR2 YSLEER. The CDR3 totals 13 residues. V lost 0 bases and J 2 bases, leaving 4 bases between the germline ends. CDR3 sequence (DNA): TGCGCCAGCAGCCAAGAACTCAACACTGAAGCTTTCTTT. Its protein product is CASSQELNTEAFF.

The rearrangement uses TRBV2 and TRBJ1-5; D call uncertain. V was cut by 7 bases and J by 2 bases, with 6 bases left in between. CDR1 SNHLY and CDR2 FYNNEI come from the germline V gene. The CDR3 has 12 amino acids. This chain's CDR3 is CASKRGNQPQHF. For the CDR3, the DNA is TGTGCCAGCAAACGGGGCAATCAGCCCCAGCATTTT.

This chain uses TRBV7-6 with TRBJ2-7; 9 bases agree with TRBD1. V gave up 4 bases and J gave up 5 bases; unmatched junction bases: 6. In germline, CDR1 is SGHVS, CDR2 FNYEAQ. The CDR3 is made up of 14 amino acids. In DNA form, the CDR3 reads TGTGCCAGCAGCTCCCGGGACAGGGAGGACGAGCAGTACTTC. Protein sequence: CASSSRDREDEQYF.

The chain carries TRBV27 and TRBJ1-1, with no clear D. V lost 8 bases and J lost 6, with 16 bases in between. CDR3 length equals 13 residues. Germline assignment: CDR1 MNHEY and CDR2 SMNVEV (reference sequence). The DNA of the CDR3 is TGTGCCAGCGGCCTTCTGGGCGGGCCTGAAGCTTTCTTT. Its protein product is CASGLLGGPEAFF.

The chain recombines TRBV9 with TRBJ1-3, with TRBD1 as a possible D gene (6 bases). The V gene's germline CDR1 is SGDLS and CDR2 YYNGEE. Deletions cut 2 bases from V and 4 bases from J, with 13 bases between. This CDR3 is 15 amino acids long. As DNA, the CDR3 is TGTGCCAGCAGCGTTCAGGGACAATCAGGAAACACCATATATTTT. Translated, it gives CASSVQGQSGNTIYF. Combining the CDR3 with reference TRBV9 and TRBJ1-3 gives the whole variable domain DSGVTQTPKHLITATGQRVTLRCSPRSGDLSVYWYQQSLDQGLQFLIQYYNGEERAKGNILERFSAQQFPDLHSELNLSSLELGDSALYFCASSVQGQSGNTIYFGEGSWLTVV.

The chain combines TRBV6-5 with TRBJ2-3; 7 nucleotides align to TRBD2. CDR1 MNHEY and CDR2 SVGAGI come from the germline V gene. CDR3 length equals 14 residues. With V trimmed by 2 bases and J by 4 bases, 3 bases remained unmatched. The CDR3 region is CASSYGGDSDTQYF. The CDR3 nucleotides read TGTGCCAGCAGTTACGGGGGGGATTCAGATACGCAGTATTTT.

This CDR3 reads CASRRAGAYEQYF. CDR3 DNA sequence: TGTGCCAGCAGGCGCGCGGGGGCCTACGAGCAGTACTTC. This sequence joins TRBV6-5 and TRBJ2-5; 7 positions agree with TRBD2. The closer fit of TRBJ2-7 to the DNA end suggests the J call may be wrong. Germline CDR1 reads MNHEY; CDR2 reads SVGAGI. The CDR3 runs to 13 residues.

The V call is TRBV5-4, the J call TRBJ2-1, with 8 bases matching TRBD2. Germline V lookup: CDR1 SGHNT, CDR2 YYREEE (reference sequence). Trimming cost V 5 bases and J 7 bases; bases outside gene matches: 11. The CDR3 is made up of 15 amino acids. In nucleotides, the CDR3 is TGTGCCAGCAGATCACCGGGGGGGCCGGGGAATGAGCAGTTCTTC. Translation gives CASRSPGGPGNEQFF. Full variable domain (rest looked up from reference TRBV5-4 and TRBJ2-1): ETGVTQSPTHLIKTRGQQVTLRCSSQSGHNTVSWYQQALGQGPQFIFQYYREEENGRGNFPPRFSGLQFPNYSSELNVNALELDDSALYLCASRSPGGPGNEQFFGPGTRLTVL.

The chain links TRBV4-1 to TRBJ1-2, with 8 positions matching TRBD1. The CDR3 extends over 14 amino acids. V lost 3 bases and J lost 10; bases outside the gene matches: 10. The germline V gene encodes CDR1 MGHRA and CDR2 YSYEKL. CDR3 residues: CASSQAQGAKVYTF. As DNA, the CDR3 is TGCGCCAGCAGCCAGGCCCAGGGGGCGAAGGTCTACACCTTC.

This chain links TRBV30 with TRBJ1-2; 7 bases are shared with TRBD1. Germline V CDR1 and CDR2: GTSNPN, SVGIG (reference sequence). V trimming: 3 bases; J trimming: 6 bases; junction bases outside the gene matches: 7. The CDR3 spans 13 residues. In nucleotides, the CDR3 is TGTGCCTGGAGGTGGGACAGATCAAATGGCTACACCTTC. Protein product: CAWRWDRSNGYTF.

V gene TRBV27 combines with J gene TRBJ2-7; D possibly corresponds to TRBD1 (5 bases). V dropped 1 base and J dropped 0 bases, with 7 bases sitting between them. Germline CDR1 reads MNHEY; CDR2 reads SMNVEV (reference sequence). The CDR3 loop spans 14 amino acids. The CDR3 nucleotides are TGTGCCAGCAGTTTATTAGGGGCCTCCTACGAGCAGTACTTC. It translates to CASSLLGASYEQYF.

The V call is TRBV19, the J call TRBJ1-5, with no clear D. Trimming removed 6 bases at V and 5 bases at J, with 8 bases between. The length of the CDR3 is 12 residues. The germline gives CDR1 LNHDA, CDR2 SQIVND (reference sequence). The CDR3 DNA reads as TGTGCCAGTAGGGAAGGAGATCAGCCCCAGCATTTT. This sequence encodes CASREGDQPQHF.

This clone was observed once. This sequence joins TRBV7-3 and TRBJ2-1, with D maybe TRBD2 (5 bases). CDR1 and CDR2 from the germline V gene are SGHTA and FQGTGA. This CDR3 has 15 residues. V lost 3 bases, J lost 3 bases, and 12 bases lay in between. The chain's CDR3 is CASSFGELNYNEQFF. CDR3 DNA: TGTGCCAGCAGCTTCGGGGAACTTAACTACAATGAGCAGTTCTTC. Full variable domain (missing parts from reference TRBV7-3 and TRBJ2-1): GAGVSQTPSNKVTEKGKYVELRCDPISGHTALYWYRQSLGQGPEFLIYFQGTGAADDSGLPNDRFFAVRPEGSVSTLKIQRTERGDSAVYLCASSFGELNYNEQFFGPGTRLTVL.

This clone was picked up one time. The CDR3 DNA reads as TGTGCCAGCAGCCCCGCTACCGCAGATACGCAGTATTTT. Its protein is CASSPATADTQYF. This chain uses TRBV27 with TRBJ2-3; no definite D call. V lost 6 bases, J lost 4 bases, and 11 bases lay in between. Germline V CDR1 and CDR2: MNHEY, SMNVEV (reference sequence). This CDR3 region has 13 residues.